This entry lists 21 T cell receptor beta chains sequenced from one sample in a study of T cells after yellow fever vaccination. TCRdb re-called the 5' RACE reads through MiXCR, storing one row per CDR3 protein. In the table there are 550,000 or so distinct CDR3 sequences, roughly a fifth of which are singletons. The specimen was PBMCs, collected 15 days after the yellow fever booster vaccination. The receptors originated from a man aged 30 to 39 who received the YFV17D yellow fever vaccine.

The chain uses TRBV12-3 or TRBV12-4 and TRBJ2-1; D tentatively reads TRBD1 or TRBD2 (6 bases each). This CDR3 is 12 amino acids long. The V gene lost 7 bases and the J gene lost 7 bases, with 11 bases spanning the gap. The CDR3, as DNA: TGTGCCAGCACCTTAGGGGGGAATGAGCAGTTCTTC. Translation gives CASTLGGNEQFF.

V is TRBV5-5 and J is TRBJ1-1, with D unresolved. The germline gives CDR1 SGHKS, CDR2 YYEKEE (reference sequence). The V and J ends lost 7 bases and 0 bases respectively, with 16 bases between them. The CDR3 runs 15 residues. CDR3 residues: CASLPDVLMNTEAFF. In nucleotides, the CDR3 is TGTGCCAGCCTACCGGACGTTCTCATGAACACTGAAGCTTTCTTT.

The gene calls are TRBV30 and TRBJ2-5; TRBD2 aligns across 12 bases. Germline trimming cut 2 bases from V and 7 bases from J; bases unmatched to any gene: 8. CDR1 and CDR2 (germline): GTSNPN, SVGIG (reference sequence). This CDR3 spans 15 amino acids. The CDR3 coding sequence is TGTGCCTGGAGTCTTGGACTAGCGGGGTTAGGGACCCAGTACTTC. It is translated as CAWSLGLAGLGTQYF.

CDR3 loop: CASSASQDISYEQYF. The CDR3 nucleotides are TGTGCCAGCTCAGCCTCGCAGGATATCTCCTACGAGCAGTACTTC. J is TRBJ2-7 and V is TRBV18; no clear D gene. The germline V gene has CDR1 KGHSH and CDR2 LQKENI. Trimming shortened V by 5 bases and J by 0 bases, and 14 bases separated the two germline ends. The CDR3 is 15 residues long.

The chain carries TRBV29-1 and TRBJ2-7, with D perhaps TRBD1 or TRBD2 (5 bases each). In germline, CDR1 is SQVTM, CDR2 ANQGSEA. The germline V and J ends were trimmed by 4 bases and 3 bases, with 10 bases remaining between them. The CDR3 runs 12 residues. The CDR3 here is CSVGRDVYEQYF. The CDR3 DNA follows: TGCAGCGTTGGACGGGACGTCTACGAGCAGTACTTC.

The CDR3 nucleotides are TGCGCCAGCAGCCAAATTATCACAGATACGCAGTATTTT. Its translation is CASSQIITDTQYF. The chain links TRBV4-3 to TRBJ2-3; D call uncertain. CDR3 size: 13 residues. V was pared by 2 bases and J by 2 bases, with 5 bases between. Germline CDR1 and CDR2: LGHNA and YSLEER.

This chain connects TRBV5-1 to TRBJ2-1; 10 bases align to TRBD2. Germline V gene lookup returns CDR1 SGHRS and CDR2 YFSETQ. This CDR3 is built from 13 residues. Trimming took 6 bases from V and 7 from J; bases not matched to a gene: 4. DNA for the CDR3: TGCGCCAGCAAAGCGGGAGGGGATAATGAGCAGTTCTTC. It is translated as CASKAGGDNEQFF.

The chain carries TRBV7-2 and TRBJ2-3; 8 nucleotides line up with TRBD2. CDR1 and CDR2 from the germline V gene are SGHTA and FQGNSA. This CDR3 region has 17 residues. V gave up 1 base and J gave up 2 bases; unmatched junction bases: 8. CDR3 loop: CASSLEQRETSTDTQYF. CDR3 DNA: TGTGCCAGCAGCTTAGAGCAGCGGGAGACCTCCACAGATACGCAGTATTTT.

V usage is TRBV9 and J usage is TRBJ2-1; TRBD2 matches 9 bases. Germline V gene lookup returns CDR1 SGDLS and CDR2 YYNGEE. This CDR3 has 15 residues. With 5 bases clipped from V and 0 bases from J, the junction kept 3 bases outside the gene matches. CDR3 nucleotide sequence: TGTGCCAGCAGTCCTAGCGGGACCTCCTACAATGAGCAGTTCTTC. This encodes CASSPSGTSYNEQFF.

The gene calls are TRBV6-4 and TRBJ2-1, with 11 bases identical to TRBD2. The V gene's germline CDR1 is MRHNA and CDR2 SNTAGT. The V segment lost 5 bases and the J segment 9 bases; nucleotides outside the gene matches: 6. This CDR3 has 14 amino acids. CDR3 amino acids: CASSPLAGGVEQFF. The CDR3 DNA reads as TGTGCCAGCAGTCCTCTAGCGGGAGGAGTTGAGCAGTTCTTC.

The rearrangement joins TRBV28 to TRBJ2-1; 8 bases are a match to TRBD2. This CDR3 contains 10 residues. Germline trimming cut 11 bases from V and 13 bases from J; bases unmatched to any gene: 7. Germline values: CDR1 MDHEN, CDR2 SYDVKM. The CDR3 DNA reads as TGTGCCTGCTCTAGCGGGCTCCAGTTCTTC. Its translation is CACSSGLQFF.

This chain uses TRBV7-9 with TRBJ2-1; D uncertain. The CDR3 loop spans 16 amino acids. Per the germline V gene, CDR1 is SEHNR and CDR2 is FQNEAQ (reference sequence). V lost 5 bases and J lost 2, with 16 bases in between. This CDR3 reads CASSLQLAVTYNEQFF. The CDR3, as DNA: TGTGCCAGCAGCCTCCAACTCGCGGTGACCTACAATGAGCAGTTCTTC.

This clonotype was counted a few times. The V call is TRBV7-9, the J call TRBJ2-3; possible D gene TRBD2, 6 bases. Germline V lookup: CDR1 SEHNR, CDR2 FQNEAQ (reference sequence). Trimming removed 2 bases from V and 2 bases from J, with 11 bases in between. CDR3 length: 15 residues. The CDR3 DNA is TGTGCCAGCAGCTTAAGCGGGCTTGCCACAGATACGCAGTATTTT. Its protein is CASSLSGLATDTQYF. Combining the CDR3 with reference TRBV7-9 and TRBJ2-3 gives the whole variable domain DTGVSQNPRHKITKRGQNVTFRCDPISEHNRLYWYRQTLGQGPEFLTYFQNEAQLEKSRLLSDRFSAERPKGSFSTLEIQRTEQGDSAMYLCASSLSGLATDTQYFGPGTRLTVL.

A few counts support this clonotype. J is TRBJ2-5 and V is TRBV4-3; D is possibly TRBD2 (5 bases). V was pared by 5 bases and J by 7 bases, with 14 bases between. CDR3 length: 13 residues. In germline, CDR1 is LGHNA, CDR2 YSLEER. CDR3 sequence reads: CASSDSAPGTQYF. In DNA, the CDR3 is TGCGCCAGCAGCGATAGCGCCCCAGGGACCCAGTACTTC.

The rearrangement joins TRBV29-1 to TRBJ2-1; D gene uncertain. Germline-derived CDR1 and CDR2 are SQVTM and ANQGSEA. Trimming removed 3 bases at V and 7 bases at J, with 7 bases between. This CDR3 is 11 amino acids long. The CDR3 reads CSVDPGNEQFF. The CDR3 DNA sequence: TGCAGCGTTGATCCCGGGAATGAGCAGTTCTTC.

This clonotype turned up a few times. The rearrangement links TRBV10-3 to TRBJ2-7; tentative D call: TRBD1 (6 bases). The CDR3 is made up of 13 amino acids. The V end lost 0 bases, the J end lost 4 bases, and 7 bases lay between the germline ends. Germline V gene data show CDR1 as ENHRY and CDR2 as SYGVKD. DNA for the CDR3: TGTGCCATCAGTGAGTCCACAGGGTACGAGCAGTACTTC. It is translated as CAISESTGYEQYF.

The rearrangement uses TRBV19 and TRBJ2-2, with no clear D. The germline V gene encodes CDR1 LNHDA and CDR2 SQIVND (reference sequence). Trimming left V 3 bases short and J 5 bases short, with 7 bases between. This CDR3 is built from 13 residues. CDR3 in amino acids: CASSMSQTGELFF. CDR3 DNA sequence: TGTGCCAGTAGTATGTCGCAGACCGGGGAGCTGTTTTTT.

This clonotype was found a few times. The chain is built from TRBV7-2 and TRBJ1-4; D unclear. Trimming left V 5 bases short and J 3 bases short, with 13 bases between. The CDR3 consists of 15 residues. The germline CDR1 and CDR2 sequences are SGHTA and FQGNSA. Here the CDR3 reads CASSVREAANEKLFF. The CDR3 DNA follows: TGTGCCAGCAGCGTAAGGGAAGCGGCTAATGAAAAACTGTTTTTT.

This chain's CDR3 is CASSITGRDGYTF. The CDR3, as DNA: TGTGCCAGTAGTATAACAGGGAGAGACGGCTACACCTTC. V is TRBV19 and J is TRBJ1-2; TRBD1 might be the D (6 bases). Germline V gene lookup returns CDR1 LNHDA and CDR2 SQIVND (reference sequence). V lost 2 bases and J 8 bases, leaving 12 bases between the germline ends. There are 13 residues in the CDR3.

The chain joins TRBV10-3 to TRBJ2-1, with unresolved D. V lost 7 bases and J lost 10, with 14 bases in between. The CDR3 spans 12 residues. Germline V CDR1 and CDR2: ENHRY, SYGVKD. In nucleotides, the CDR3 is TGTGCCATCACGGCCGCTCTAGGGGAGCAGTTCTTC. Translation: CAITAALGEQFF.

This clonotype was seen only a few times. The V gene is TRBV11-2, the J gene TRBJ2-2; the match to TRBD1 covers 7 bases. This CDR3 is 14 amino acids long. J gave up 6 bases and V 4 bases, and 5 bases lay outside the gene matches. Germline V lookup: CDR1 SGHAT, CDR2 FQNNGV. CDR3 protein: CASSSQGRAGELFF. Written as DNA, the CDR3 is TGTGCCAGCAGCTCACAGGGGCGCGCCGGGGAGCTGTTTTTT.